The 32 T cell receptor beta chains below come from one sample, sequenced in a study of early T cells in non-severe SARS-CoV-2 infection (dated by TCRdb to the early 2020s). The library was prepared using 5' RACE. Reads for this sample came from a NextSeq 500. TCRdb reprocessed the public reads (quality trimming at Q25 with fastp, clone calling with MiXCR) and kept in-frame beta chains. Each CDR3 protein appears once, grouped with its most common genes and DNA. This sample is represented by some 61,000 distinct CDR3 sequences; over 10% of them were singletons. The ten largest clonotypes hold almost 8.5% of the sample. Sequenced input: whole blood. These receptor sequences come from an adult who was a healthcare worker with PCR-confirmed SARS-CoV-2 infection or an uninfected control (not recorded which).

This clonotype appeared a few times. The J gene is TRBJ1-5, the V gene TRBV6-4; D unresolved. Trimming removed 3 bases from V and 4 bases from J, with 7 bases in between. This CDR3 contains 13 residues. Germline V gene lookup returns CDR1 MRHNA and CDR2 SNTAGT. CDR3 nucleotides: TGTGCCAGCAGTGAAGCTCGGAATCAGCCCCAGCATTTT. Protein: CASSEARNQPQHF.

This rearrangement joins TRBV5-1 to TRBJ2-7; 11 bases agree with TRBD2. The V and J ends lost 4 bases and 6 bases, in that order; junction bases with no gene match: 9. CDR1 and CDR2 from the germline V gene are SGHRS and YFSETQ. This CDR3 contains 15 residues. The CDR3 region is CASSETSGIGGEQYF. The CDR3 nucleotides read TGCGCCAGCAGCGAGACTAGCGGGATTGGGGGCGAGCAGTACTTC.

The rearrangement joins TRBV20-1 to TRBJ2-5; TRBD1 matches at 7 bases. Trimming cost V 5 bases and J 7 bases; bases outside gene matches: 16. Germline V CDR1 and CDR2: DFQATT, SNEGSKA (reference sequence). The CDR3 loop spans 15 amino acids. The CDR3 reads CSAVLGTALVGTQYF. The DNA of the CDR3 is TGCAGTGCTGTCCTCGGGACAGCCTTAGTGGGGACCCAGTACTTC.

This clonotype was observed a few times. The CDR3 protein is CASNIQVLSGNTIYF. The CDR3 DNA is TGCGCCAGCAACATACAGGTCCTCTCTGGAAACACCATATATTTT. This chain uses TRBV23-1 with TRBJ1-3, with D perhaps matching TRBD1 (5 bases). TRBV23-1 is noted as an ORF with a role that remains uncertain. Trimming stripped 7 bases from V and 0 bases from J, with 13 bases between. The CDR3 runs to 15 residues.

The chain has TRBV14 and TRBJ2-1; the D gene is possibly TRBD2 (6 bases). V lost 7 bases and J 3 bases, leaving 10 bases between the germline ends. Per the germline V gene, CDR1 is SGHDN and CDR2 is FVKESK. CDR3 length: 13 amino acids. As DNA, the CDR3 is TGTGCCAGCAAAGCGGGCCTCTACAATGAGCAGTTCTTC. Translated, it gives CASKAGLYNEQFF.

There are many counts of this clonotype. The chain links TRBV6-5 to TRBJ1-2, with D hard to call. The CDR3 has 15 amino acids. Trimming left V 5 bases short and J 7 bases short, with 20 bases between. CDR1 and CDR2 from the germline V gene are MNHEY and SVGAGI. CDR3 bases: TGTGCCAGCAGTGGTTCTGTTTGGGGAGACGGTGGCTACACCTTC. Its protein product is CASSGSVWGDGGYTF.

This clonotype was detected many times. The chain combines TRBV14 with TRBJ2-1; TRBD1 or TRBD2 may be the D gene (5 bases each). From germline, CDR1 is SGHDN and CDR2 FVKESK. The CDR3 runs 15 residues. Deletions cut 6 bases from V and 9 bases from J, with 21 bases between. The CDR3 is CASSRDGLGLSEQFF. The CDR3 DNA is TGTGCCAGCAGTCGGGACGGGTTGGGGTTATCTGAGCAGTTCTTC.

This clonotype has a handful of counts. CDR3 sequence: CASVRGLGSYEQYF. The CDR3 bases are TGTGCCAGCGTGAGGGGACTAGGCTCCTACGAGCAGTACTTC. The chain combines TRBV6-5 with TRBJ2-7; 8 bases map to TRBD2. Trimming at V came to 8 bases and at J to 0 bases, leaving 6 bases not matched to a gene. CDR1 and CDR2 (germline): MNHEY, SVGAGI. This CDR3 is built from 14 residues.

This clonotype turned up a few times. V and J are TRBV20-1 and TRBJ2-1, with D possibly being TRBD1 (7 bases). There are 14 residues in the CDR3. Germline loops: CDR1 DFQATT, CDR2 SNEGSKA (reference sequence). The CDR3 is CSARQGGSYNEQFF. CDR3 DNA: TGCAGCGCAAGACAGGGAGGCTCCTACAATGAGCAGTTCTTC.

The chain uses TRBV20-1 and TRBJ2-3; the match to TRBD2 covers 10 bases. This CDR3 comprises 16 residues. The V gene end was trimmed by 6 bases and the J gene end by 5 bases; junction bases not matched to a gene: 14. The germline V gene has CDR1 DFQATT and CDR2 SNEGSKA (reference sequence). The CDR3 loop reads CSAPPFLAGELDTQYF. As DNA, the CDR3 is TGCAGTGCCCCCCCTTTCCTAGCGGGAGAGTTAGATACGCAGTATTTT.

This chain links TRBV29-1 with TRBJ1-1; D is ambiguous. V shed 4 bases and J shed 0 bases, with 12 bases lying between them. The length of the CDR3 is 14 residues. Germline CDR1 and CDR2: SQVTM and ANQGSEA. Written as DNA, the CDR3 is TGCAGCGTTGTCCCCAAGGCCATGAACACTGAAGCTTTCTTT. The encoded protein is CSVVPKAMNTEAFF.

The chain employs TRBV12-3 or TRBV12-4 and TRBJ1-5; 8 bases map to TRBD1. V shed 6 bases and J 1 base; nucleotides not matched to a gene: 2. The CDR3 contains 14 residues. CDR3 nucleotides: TGTGCCAGCAGCCGGGACAGGAGCAATCAGCCCCAGCATTTT. Encoded protein: CASSRDRSNQPQHF.

V and J are TRBV5-1 and TRBJ1-6, with D possibly matching TRBD1 (6 bases). Germline-derived CDR1 and CDR2 are SGHRS and YFSETQ. Deletions cut 4 bases from V and 8 bases from J, with 13 bases between. The CDR3 loop spans 14 amino acids. The CDR3 reads CASSMDSGYSPLHF. CDR3 sequence (DNA): TGCGCCAGCAGCATGGACAGTGGTTATTCACCCCTCCACTTT. The variable domain in full, completed from reference TRBV5-1 and TRBJ1-6, reads KAGVTQTPRYLIKTRGQQVTLSCSPISGHRSVSWYQQTPGQGLQFLFEYFSETQRNKGNFPGRFSGRQFSNSRSEMNVSTLELGDSALYLCASSMDSGYSPLHFGNGTRLTVT.

CDR3 coding DNA: TGTGCCAGCAGGGGGTTAAATCAGCCCCAGCATTTT. This sequence encodes CASRGLNQPQHF. V gene TRBV28 combines with J gene TRBJ1-5; D gene unclear. Germline V gene lookup returns CDR1 MDHEN and CDR2 SYDVKM. The CDR3 is made up of 12 amino acids. Trimming stripped 6 bases from V and 4 bases from J, with 7 bases between.

V and J are TRBV29-1 and TRBJ2-7, with 9 positions matching TRBD2. The trim removed 4 bases at V and 2 bases at J, leaving 6 bases unmatched. The CDR3 sequence is 14 residues long. The germline CDR1 and CDR2 sequences are SQVTM and ANQGSEA. The chain's CDR3 is CSVGRLAAPYEQYF. CDR3 sequence (DNA): TGCAGCGTTGGGAGACTAGCGGCCCCCTACGAGCAGTACTTC.

With regard to this clonotype: At one end, the junction sequence differs from germline, possibly due to a read error. The V and J genes are TRBV15 and TRBJ2-3; TRBD2 matches 8 bases. Germline values: CDR1 LNHNV, CDR2 YYDKDF (reference sequence). CDR3 length: 16 residues. CDR3 nucleotide sequence: TGTGTCACCAGCAGACCCTCCAGCGGGAGTTTTGATACGCAGTATTTT. Residues: CVTSRPSSGSFDTQYF.

The rearrangement uses TRBV20-1 and TRBJ2-1, with 7 bases fitting TRBD2. Per the germline V gene, CDR1 is DFQATT and CDR2 is SNEGSKA (reference sequence). This CDR3 contains 16 residues. The V and J ends lost 2 bases and 0 bases, in that order; junction bases with no gene match: 7. In nucleotides, the CDR3 is TGCAGTGCTAGAAACCCGCTAGCGGTCTCCTACAATGAGCAGTTCTTC. Its translation is CSARNPLAVSYNEQFF.

The chain couples TRBV4-2 to TRBJ2-7; D unresolved. Trimming removed 5 bases at V and 0 bases at J, with 14 bases between. The germline gives CDR1 LGHNA, CDR2 YNFKEQ. The CDR3 runs to 15 residues. The CDR3 sequence is CASSSGRSSSYEQYF. For the CDR3, the DNA is TGTGCCAGCAGCTCTGGACGCTCGAGCTCCTACGAGCAGTACTTC.

This clonotype was detected ten times or more. The gene calls are TRBV5-5 and TRBJ1-5; D remains ambiguous. Trimming took 0 bases from V and 1 from J, leaving 5 bases between them. CDR1 and CDR2 from the germline V gene are SGHKS and YYEKEE (reference sequence). The length of the CDR3 is 14 residues. In DNA form, the CDR3 reads TGTGCCAGCAGCTTGGTGGGGAGCAATCAGCCCCAGCATTTT. Its translation: CASSLVGSNQPQHF.

The chain couples TRBV20-1 to TRBJ1-1, with TRBD1 matching 9 bases. The CDR3 consists of 16 residues. Germline-derived CDR1 and CDR2 are DFQATT and SNEGSKA (reference sequence). Germline trimming cut 2 bases from V and 4 bases from J; bases unmatched to any gene: 11. This chain's CDR3 is CSARSRTGVFRTEAFF. For the CDR3, the DNA is TGCAGTGCTAGATCTAGGACAGGGGTTTTTCGCACTGAAGCTTTCTTT.

CDR3 sequence (DNA): TGCAGTGCTAGAGGGACTAGCACAGATACGCAGTATTTT. This encodes CSARGTSTDTQYF. The rearrangement joins TRBV20-1 to TRBJ2-3; a possible D gene is TRBD2 (5 bases). Germline values: CDR1 DFQATT, CDR2 SNEGSKA (reference sequence). V gave up 1 base and J gave up 0 bases, with 5 bases separating them. The CDR3 sequence is 13 residues long.

This clonotype was recorded at least ten times. The chain uses TRBV24-1 and TRBJ2-4, with a possible D match to TRBD1 (5 bases). V was shortened by 2 bases and J by 0 bases, with 22 bases between the two germline ends. Germline CDR1 and CDR2: KGHDR and SFDVKD. The CDR3 consists of 20 residues. CDR3 loop: CATSDSGRSRGVLAKNIQYF. Here the CDR3 DNA reads TGTGCCACCAGTGATTCCGGACGAAGTAGGGGTGTCTTAGCCAAAAACATTCAGTACTTC.

This clonotype was found many times. The CDR3 DNA follows: TGTGCCAGCAGCTTAGCGGGAGTCCCAGTTGGGGAGACCCAGTACTTC. It codes for CASSLAGVPVGETQYF. This rearrangement joins TRBV5-6 to TRBJ2-5; 8 nucleotides match TRBD2. The V gene's germline CDR1 is SGHDT and CDR2 YYEEEE. Losses at the gene ends were 2 bases for V and 5 bases for J; bases not matched to a gene: 11. The CDR3 is 16 amino acids.

In its sample, this clonotype was seen a few times. V and J are TRBV28 and TRBJ2-5; tentative D call: TRBD1 (5 bases). Germline lookup yields CDR1 MDHEN and CDR2 SYDVKM. Trimming left V 5 bases short and J 4 bases short, with 20 bases between. The CDR3 consists of 16 residues. This CDR3 reads CASSPAWGFTGETQYF. The CDR3, as DNA: TGTGCCAGCAGTCCTGCGTGGGGCTTCACAGGAGAGACCCAGTACTTC.

This clonotype was seen only a few times. V and J are TRBV28 and TRBJ2-7, with 7 bases fitting TRBD2. The germline V gene encodes CDR1 MDHEN and CDR2 SYDVKM. The CDR3 sequence is 16 residues long. V trimming: 3 bases; J trimming: 0 bases; junction bases outside the gene matches: 8. CDR3 in amino acids: CASSLVGGGSSYEQYF. The DNA of the CDR3 is TGTGCCAGCAGTTTGGTGGGCGGCGGGAGCTCCTACGAGCAGTACTTC.

This clonotype was recorded a few times. The gene calls are TRBV18 and TRBJ2-2; no firm D call. Trimming took off 2 bases at V and 0 bases at J, with 10 bases between the two ends. From germline, CDR1 is KGHSH and CDR2 LQKENI. There are 16 residues in the CDR3. The DNA for the CDR3 is TGTGCCAGCTCACCATCCCCTACGACGAACACCGGGGAGCTGTTTTTT. This codes for CASSPSPTTNTGELFF. The full variable domain, rest sourced from reference TRBV18 and TRBJ2-2, is NAGVMQNPRHLVRRRGQEARLRCSPMKGHSHVYWYRQLPEEGLKFMVYLQKENIIDESGMPKERFSAEFPKEGPSILRIQQVVRGDSAAYFCASSPSPTTNTGELFFGEGSRLTVL.

Many counts were recorded for this clonotype. The chain employs TRBV27 and TRBJ2-5; no reliable D call. This CDR3 is 14 amino acids long. The V end lost 2 bases, the J end lost 0 bases, and 7 bases lay between the germline ends. The germline V gene has CDR1 MNHEY and CDR2 SMNVEV (reference sequence). CDR3 region: CASSLKGYQETQYF. The DNA for the CDR3 is TGTGCCAGCAGTTTAAAAGGGTACCAAGAGACCCAGTACTTC.

This clonotype was observed a few times. The V call is TRBV19, the J call TRBJ1-2; a possible D gene is TRBD1 (5 bases). V lost 1 base and J 4 bases, leaving 13 bases between the germline ends. The germline gives CDR1 LNHDA, CDR2 SQIVND (reference sequence). This CDR3 comprises 15 residues. Written as DNA, the CDR3 is TGTGCCAGTAGTATAGTCATTACGGACATCTATGGCTACACCTTC. Amino acids: CASSIVITDIYGYTF.

A remark on this clonotype: Its ends do not fully match the called genes, so a read error is possible. The CDR3 DNA reads as TGTGCCGGCAGTCGGGCTGTCTCTGGAAACACCATATATTTT. As protein: CAGSRAVSGNTIYF. The chain joins TRBV12-3 or TRBV12-4 to TRBJ1-3; the D is unclear. The CDR3 has 14 residues.

This clonotype was found many times. The chain employs TRBV29-1 and TRBJ2-1; 7 positions match TRBD2. Germline V gives CDR1 SQVTM, CDR2 ANQGSEA. With V trimmed by 1 base and J by 6 bases, 6 bases remained unmatched. CDR3 length equals 14 residues. CDR3 region: CSVEARLAGNEQFF. For the CDR3, the DNA is TGCAGCGTTGAAGCGCGACTAGCCGGCAATGAGCAGTTCTTC.

This clonotype was counted many times. The V gene is TRBV28, the J gene TRBJ2-2; weak D call: TRBD2 (6 bases). The CDR3 is 17 amino acids. The germline V gene has CDR1 MDHEN and CDR2 SYDVKM. V was shortened by 5 bases and J by 7 bases, with 23 bases between the two germline ends. CDR3: CASSPSPPITGDGELFF. Here the CDR3 DNA reads TGTGCCAGCAGTCCCTCCCCCCCTATAACGGGAGACGGGGAGCTGTTTTTT.

The table lists this clonotype with a few counts. The chain recombines TRBV6-6 with TRBJ2-3; the match to TRBD2 covers 11 bases. Losses at the gene ends were 7 bases for V and 2 bases for J; bases not matched to a gene: 5. Germline V gives CDR1 MNHNY, CDR2 SVGAGI (reference sequence). This CDR3 comprises 15 residues. The CDR3 DNA sequence: TGTGCCAGCAAAACTAGCGGGAGCCCCACAGATACGCAGTATTTT. Amino acids: CASKTSGSPTDTQYF.